What follows describes a single T cell receptor beta chain. Its antigen remains unknown. In the PCR, 60 Vbeta and 13 Jbeta primers were used. Assay used: immunoSEQ multiplex PCR; TCRdb lists only in-frame clones, some missing. The table has approximately 120,000 clones, around 81% seen once. The donors comprised healthy bone marrow donors. This specimen belongs to a study of cytomegalovirus exposure and HLA in healthy donors. Study observations and caveats: Reportedly, TCR beta sequences accurately predicted HLA-A and HLA-B alleles in most subjects. DRB1 showed the most TCR associations and HLA-C the fewest in a later analysis, as rates varied by HLA locus. The study recorded fewer than 200 TCR beta chains that were cytomegalovirus-associated.

Sequenced sample: PBMCs. This clonotype was sampled from a female donor in good health and CMV-seronegative.

The CDR3 spells CASSLAIRFYEQYF. CDR3 nucleotide sequence: TGTGCCAGCAGCTTAGCAATTCGATTCTACGAGCAGTACTTC. The V call is TRBV5-6, the J call TRBJ2-7; no clear D. The V gene's germline CDR1 is SGHDT and CDR2 YYEEEE. The CDR3 is made up of 14 amino acids. V was trimmed by 2 bases and J by 3 bases, leaving 12 bases between them.